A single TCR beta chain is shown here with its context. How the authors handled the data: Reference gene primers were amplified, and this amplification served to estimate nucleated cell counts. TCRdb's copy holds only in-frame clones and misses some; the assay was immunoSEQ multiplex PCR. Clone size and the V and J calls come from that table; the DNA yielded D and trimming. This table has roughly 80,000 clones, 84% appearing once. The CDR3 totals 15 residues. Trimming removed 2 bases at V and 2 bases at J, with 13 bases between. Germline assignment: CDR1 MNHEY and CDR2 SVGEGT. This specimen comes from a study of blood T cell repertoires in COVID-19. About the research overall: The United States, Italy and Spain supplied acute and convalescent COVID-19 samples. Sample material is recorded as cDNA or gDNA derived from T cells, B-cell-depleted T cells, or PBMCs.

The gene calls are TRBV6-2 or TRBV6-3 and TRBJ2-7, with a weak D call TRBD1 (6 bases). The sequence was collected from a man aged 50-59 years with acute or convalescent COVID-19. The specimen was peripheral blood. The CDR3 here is CASSYGQTTTYEQYF. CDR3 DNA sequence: TGTGCCAGCAGTTACGGACAGACCACCACCTACGAGCAGTACTTC.